The subject of this entry is one TCR beta chain. The same CDR3 arises from other DNA sequences in this sample as well. Trimming left V 4 bases short and J 1 base short, with 10 bases between. CDR1 SGHTA and CDR2 FQGNSA come from the germline V gene. CDR3 length: 14 residues. This sample was taken from a study of blood T cell repertoires in COVID-19. For the study at large: Spain, Italy and the United States supplied samples that represented acute and convalescent COVID-19. PBMCs, B-cell-depleted T cells, or T cells provided the cDNA or gDNA that made up the material.

Authors' data handling: Using reference gene primer amplification, nucleated cell counts were estimated. Sequencing was performed with immunoSEQ multiplex PCR; in TCRdb, only in-frame clones are kept and a portion is missing. Clone size and the V and J calls come from that table; the DNA yielded D and trimming. Of roughly 320,000 clones listed, around nine tenths are singletons. Sample: peripheral blood. This sequence originates from a man between 65 and 85 years old with acute or convalescent COVID-19. V and J are TRBV7-2 and TRBJ2-5; D is perhaps TRBD2 (6 bases). The CDR3 region has the DNA TGTGCCAGCAGCTCTTCGGGACTCCAAGAGACCCAGTACTTC. Translation gives CASSSSGLQETQYF.